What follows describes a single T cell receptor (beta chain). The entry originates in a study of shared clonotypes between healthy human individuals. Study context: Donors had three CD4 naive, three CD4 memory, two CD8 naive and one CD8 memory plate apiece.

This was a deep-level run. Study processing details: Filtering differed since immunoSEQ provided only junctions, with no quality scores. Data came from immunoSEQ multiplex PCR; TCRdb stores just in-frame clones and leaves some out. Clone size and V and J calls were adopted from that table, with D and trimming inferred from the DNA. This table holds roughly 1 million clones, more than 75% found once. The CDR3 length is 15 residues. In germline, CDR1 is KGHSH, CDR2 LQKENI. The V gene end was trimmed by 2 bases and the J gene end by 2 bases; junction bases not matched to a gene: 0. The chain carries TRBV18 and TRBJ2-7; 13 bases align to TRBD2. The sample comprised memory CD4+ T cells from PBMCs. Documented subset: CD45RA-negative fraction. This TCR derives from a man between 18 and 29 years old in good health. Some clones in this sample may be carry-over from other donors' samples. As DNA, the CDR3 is TGTGCCAGCTCACCAGGACTAGCGGGAGCCTACGAGCAGTACTTC. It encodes CASSPGLAGAYEQYF.